These 5 T cell receptor beta chains originate from one sample sequenced in a study of blood T cell repertoires in COVID-19. The data were produced by immunoSEQ multiplex PCR, yet TCRdb's version contains in-frame clones alone and is incomplete. The data hold 200,000 or so clones, with 80% to 90% observed a single time. Sequencing used PBMCs or T cells enriched from blood (not recorded which). The receptors stem from a woman aged 18-29 years in a cohort exposed to, infected with or recovered from COVID-19 (not recorded which).

The chain couples TRBV6-5 to TRBJ1-2; the match to TRBD1 covers 7 bases. With 6 bases clipped from V and 2 bases from J, the junction kept 3 bases outside the gene matches. The CDR3 has 13 amino acids. Germline V gives CDR1 MNHEY, CDR2 SVGAGI. Here the CDR3 DNA reads TGTGCCAGCAGGATGGGACAGAACTATGGCTACACCTTC. Encoded protein: CASRMGQNYGYTF.

V gene TRBV24-1 combines with J gene TRBJ2-1, with TRBD2 matching over 7 bases. Germline CDR1 reads KGHDR; CDR2 reads SFDVKD. J was trimmed by 3 bases and V by 4 bases; bases with no gene match: 8. The CDR3 spans 16 residues. The CDR3 sequence: CATSESKGGRYNEQFF. In DNA, the CDR3 is TGTGCCACCAGTGAGTCGAAGGGAGGGCGCTACAATGAGCAGTTCTTC.

The rearrangement uses TRBV18 and TRBJ1-5; tentative D call: TRBD1 (5 bases). V was pared by 5 bases and J by 0 bases, with 8 bases between. The CDR3 has 14 amino acids. Germline V gene data show CDR1 as KGHSH and CDR2 as LQKENI. CDR3 coding DNA: TGTGCCAGCTCAAGCAGGGATAGCAATCAGCCCCAGCATTTT. Its protein product is CASSSRDSNQPQHF.

The V and J genes are TRBV19 and TRBJ2-1, with 11 bases matching TRBD2. V gave up 5 bases and J gave up 5 bases; unmatched junction bases: 11. There are 17 residues in the CDR3. Germline V gene sequence: CDR1 LNHDA, CDR2 SQIVND (reference sequence). CDR3 protein: CASSPKSGTSGDNEQFF. The CDR3 DNA is TGTGCCAGTAGTCCTAAATCCGGGACTAGCGGTGACAATGAGCAGTTCTTC.

The CDR3 here is CASSQEHPAGGSSTDTQYF. CDR3 bases: TGTGCCAGCAGCCAAGAACACCCGGCGGGGGGATCTAGCACAGATACGCAGTATTTT. The rearrangement links TRBV4-2 to TRBJ2-3; 8 nucleotides align to TRBD2. Germline V gene lookup returns CDR1 LGHNA and CDR2 YNFKEQ. V trimming: 0 bases; J trimming: 0 bases; junction bases outside the gene matches: 11. This CDR3 spans 19 amino acids.